This TCR beta chain is from a study of blood T cells in healthy people across ages. A J-beta primer mix and a sample-barcoded 5' primer were used in a second PCR of roughly 7 to 12 cycles. Using its own MiXCR run on the 5' RACE reads, TCRdb lists one record per CDR3 protein. The sample includes around 780,000 distinct CDR3 sequences, around 24% seen only once; the top ten take 3%. The trim removed 5 bases at V and 9 bases at J, leaving 6 bases unmatched. Germline values: CDR1 LGHDT, CDR2 YNNKEL (reference sequence). There are 14 residues in the CDR3. This sample also belongs to another study, concerning T cells of mothers and their children. From that report: Per 15 ul, 1.5 ug of RNA was used, with all extracted RNA going into cDNA synthesis.

The chain links TRBV3-1 to TRBJ2-1, with 11 bases that match TRBD2. The sequencing input was blood. The sequence derives from a boy younger than 18 in good health. CDR3 DNA sequence: TGTGCCAGCAGCTCTAGCGGGGGGCAGGGTGAGCAGTTCTTC. It codes for CASSSSGGQGEQFF.